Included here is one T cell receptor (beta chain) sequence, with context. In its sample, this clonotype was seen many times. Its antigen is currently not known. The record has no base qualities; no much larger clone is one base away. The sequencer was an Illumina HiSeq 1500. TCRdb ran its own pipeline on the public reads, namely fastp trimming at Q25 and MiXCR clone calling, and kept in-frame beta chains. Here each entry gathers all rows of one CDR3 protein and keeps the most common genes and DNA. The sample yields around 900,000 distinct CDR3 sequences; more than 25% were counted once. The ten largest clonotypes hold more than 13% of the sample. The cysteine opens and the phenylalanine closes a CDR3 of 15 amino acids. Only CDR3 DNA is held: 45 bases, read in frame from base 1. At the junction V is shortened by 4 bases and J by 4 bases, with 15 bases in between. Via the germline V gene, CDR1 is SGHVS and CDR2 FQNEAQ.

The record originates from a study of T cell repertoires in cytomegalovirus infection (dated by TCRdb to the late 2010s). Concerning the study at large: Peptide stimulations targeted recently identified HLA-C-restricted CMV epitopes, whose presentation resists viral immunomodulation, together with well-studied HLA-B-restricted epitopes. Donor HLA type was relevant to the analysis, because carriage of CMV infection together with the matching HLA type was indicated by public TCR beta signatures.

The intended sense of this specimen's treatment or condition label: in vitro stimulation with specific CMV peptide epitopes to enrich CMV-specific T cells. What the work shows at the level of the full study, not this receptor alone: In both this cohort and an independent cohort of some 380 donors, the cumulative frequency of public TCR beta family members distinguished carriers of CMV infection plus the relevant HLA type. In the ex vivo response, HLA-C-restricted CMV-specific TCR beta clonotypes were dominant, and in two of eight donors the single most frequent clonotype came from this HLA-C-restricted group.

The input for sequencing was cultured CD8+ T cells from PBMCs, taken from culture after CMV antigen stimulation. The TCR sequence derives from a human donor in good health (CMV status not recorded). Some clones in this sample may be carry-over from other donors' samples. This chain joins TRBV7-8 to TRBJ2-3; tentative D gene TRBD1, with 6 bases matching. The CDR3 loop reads CASSSPTRGSDTQYF. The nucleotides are TGTGCCAGCAGCTCCCCGACAAGGGGGTCAGATACGCAGTATTTT.